The TCR beta chain under discussion was sequenced for a study of shared clonotypes between healthy human individuals. Whole-study context: Plates per donor: three CD4 naive, three CD4 memory, two CD8 naive, one CD8 memory.

General observations from the study: Compared with clonotypes that all four donors shared, non-shared clonotypes had lower generation probabilities. A handful of donors showed sharing of approximately 5% of naive CD4 clonotypes. The genetic and exposure-history diversity represented was limited by few donors.

TCRdb's table, derived via immunoSEQ multiplex PCR, lists solely in-frame clones and lacks some. The sample carries a few million clones, around 93% recorded once. With respect to this clone: Its antigen remains unknown. The same CDR3 can be traced to other DNA sequences in this sample.

Material for sequencing was naive CD4+ T cells from PBMCs. The sample's subset: CD45RA+ positively selected. This clonotype originated in a man between 18 and 29 years old in good health. Some clones in this sample may be carry-over from other donors' samples.

The CDR3 region is CASSSWGGAGEQYF. The CDR3 region has the DNA TGTGCCAGCAGCTCGTGGGGCGGGGCGGGGGAGCAGTACTTC. V usage is TRBV7-9 and J usage is TRBJ2-7; D perhaps matches TRBD2 (6 bases). V was pared by 4 bases and J by 7 bases, with 17 bases between. Germline V gene lookup returns CDR1 SEHNR and CDR2 FQNEAQ (reference sequence). CDR3 length: 14 residues.